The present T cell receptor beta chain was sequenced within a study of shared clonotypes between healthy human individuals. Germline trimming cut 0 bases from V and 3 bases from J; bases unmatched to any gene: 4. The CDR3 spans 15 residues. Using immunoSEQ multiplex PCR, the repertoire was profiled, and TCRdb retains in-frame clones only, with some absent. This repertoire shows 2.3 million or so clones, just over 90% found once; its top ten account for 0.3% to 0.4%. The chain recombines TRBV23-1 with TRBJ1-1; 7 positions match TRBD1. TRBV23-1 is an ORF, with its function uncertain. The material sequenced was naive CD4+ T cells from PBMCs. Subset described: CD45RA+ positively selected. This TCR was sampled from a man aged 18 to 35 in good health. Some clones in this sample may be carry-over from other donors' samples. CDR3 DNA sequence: TGCGCCAGCAGTCAATCTCCTCAGGGGGACACTGAAGCTTTCTTT. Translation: CASSQSPQGDTEAFF.